Each of the 30 T cell receptor beta chains below was sequenced from the same sample in a study of blood T cell repertoires in COVID-19. Method: immunoSEQ multiplex PCR; TCRdb's copy keeps in-frame clones and lacks some. Counted here are about 380,000 clones, more than 70% occurring once; the ten biggest clones make up 1.3%. Sequenced sample: PBMCs or T cells enriched from blood (not recorded which). The source of these receptors is a man younger than 45 who had recovered from COVID-19.

V gene TRBV4-2 combines with J gene TRBJ1-4; 8 nucleotides line up with TRBD1. V shed 1 base and J 9 bases; nucleotides not matched to a gene: 7. The germline gives CDR1 LGHNA, CDR2 YNFKEQ. The CDR3 covers 15 residues. Here the CDR3 DNA reads TGTGCCAGCAGCCAAGCGGACAGGGAGGTTAAAAAACTGTTTTTT. Amino acid sequence: CASSQADREVKKLFF.

The chain couples TRBV19 to TRBJ2-7; D gene unclear. Trimming shortened V by 9 bases and J by 3 bases, and 15 bases separated the two germline ends. From germline, CDR1 is LNHDA and CDR2 SQIVND (reference sequence). This CDR3 is built from 13 residues. CDR3 in DNA: TGTGCCAGCCGAAGGTCAGGTAACTACGAGCAGTACTTC. This codes for CASRRSGNYEQYF.

CDR3 residues: CASSDQRVRDISNTEAFF. CDR3 nucleotides: TGCGCCAGCAGTGACCAACGAGTTCGGGACATTTCGAACACTGAAGCTTTCTTT. This sequence joins TRBV10-2 and TRBJ1-1; maybe TRBD1 (6 bases). This CDR3 has 18 residues. V was clipped by 3 bases and J by 1 base, with 21 bases between them. Germline V lookup: CDR1 WSHSY, CDR2 SAAADI.

The V and J genes are TRBV10-3 and TRBJ1-5, with D maybe TRBD1 (6 bases). The CDR3 spans 14 residues. Germline V gene lookup returns CDR1 ENHRY and CDR2 SYGVKD. V was trimmed by 6 bases and J by 2 bases, leaving 11 bases between them. The CDR3 bases are TGTGCCATCAGCCCGGACAGAGGCAATCAGCCCCAGCATTTT. It encodes CAISPDRGNQPQHF.

V is TRBV5-6 and J is TRBJ1-2; 7 nucleotides line up with TRBD1. In germline, CDR1 is SGHDT, CDR2 YYEEEE. Losses at the gene ends were 3 bases for V and 4 bases for J; bases not matched to a gene: 9. The CDR3 is 15 residues long. The CDR3 region is CASSSRGGKRYGYTF. CDR3 bases: TGTGCCAGCAGCTCACGAGGGGGCAAACGCTATGGCTACACCTTC.

The gene calls are TRBV5-1 and TRBJ1-1; D not certain. This CDR3 spans 15 amino acids. V lost 5 bases, J lost 0 bases, and 14 bases lay in between. Germline V gene lookup returns CDR1 SGHRS and CDR2 YFSETQ. The CDR3 loop reads CASSQSNVMNTEAFF. CDR3 nucleotide sequence: TGCGCCAGCAGTCAGTCGAATGTCATGAACACTGAAGCTTTCTTT.

The CDR3 DNA follows: TGCGCCAGCAGCTTAGTATTTTCCGGACAGGGTGAGGAAGCTAACTATGGCTACACCTTC. Its translation: CASSLVFSGQGEEANYGYTF. The V gene is TRBV5-1, the J gene TRBJ1-2, with TRBD1 matching 8 bases. Germline V lookup: CDR1 SGHRS, CDR2 YFSETQ. The CDR3 spans 20 residues. The trim removed 2 bases at V and 0 bases at J, leaving 18 bases unmatched.

This clone was seen more than once but under ten times. The chain combines TRBV7-9 with TRBJ2-5, with 10 nucleotides matching TRBD1. Trimming cost V 4 bases and J 2 bases; bases outside gene matches: 4. CDR1 and CDR2 (germline): SEHNR, FQNEAQ (reference sequence). The CDR3 spans 15 residues. CDR3 loop: CASSWDRGDQETQYF. CDR3 nucleotide sequence: TGTGCCAGCAGCTGGGACAGGGGCGATCAAGAGACCCAGTACTTC.

The chain's CDR3 is CASSIGPGSEQYF. CDR3 in DNA: TGTGCCAGTAGTATAGGGCCGGGTTCCGAGCAGTACTTC. The rearrangement links TRBV19 to TRBJ2-7, with D hard to call. Germline CDR1 LNHDA, CDR2 SQIVND (reference sequence). The CDR3 is made up of 13 amino acids. V was shortened by 1 base and J by 6 bases, with 10 bases between the two germline ends.

The chain employs TRBV20-1 and TRBJ1-2, with TRBD1 matching 7 bases. Germline CDR1 reads DFQATT; CDR2 reads SNEGSKA (reference sequence). CDR3 length equals 12 residues. V gave up 3 bases and J gave up 4 bases; unmatched junction bases: 2. CDR3 sequence: CSASNRGYGYTF. Here the CDR3 DNA reads TGCAGTGCTAGTAACAGGGGCTATGGCTACACCTTC.

The V gene is TRBV3-1 (or the pseudogene TRBV3-2), the J gene TRBJ2-7, with 9 bases aligning to TRBD1. The germline CDR1 and CDR2 sequences are LGHDT and YNNKEL (reference sequence). With 1 base clipped from V and 1 base from J, the junction kept 5 bases outside the gene matches. The length of the CDR3 is 16 residues. The DNA of the CDR3 is TGTGCCAGCAGCCAAGGAGGAGGACAGGGGTCCTACGAGCAGTACTTC. This sequence encodes CASSQGGGQGSYEQYF.

J is TRBJ2-7 and V is TRBV3-1 (or the pseudogene TRBV3-2); D possibly corresponds to TRBD1 (6 bases). Between the trimmed V and J ends, which lost 2 bases and 2 bases, there was a span of 16 bases. This CDR3 has 16 residues. CDR1 is LGHDT, CDR2 YNNKEL, per germline (reference sequence). The chain's CDR3 is CASSQNRDTKTYEQYF. The CDR3 region has the DNA TGTGCCAGCAGCCAAAACCGGGACACAAAAACCTACGAGCAGTACTTC.

The rearrangement uses TRBV4-1 and TRBJ2-3, with TRBD2 identical over 7 bases. V lost 0 bases and J lost 1; bases outside the gene matches: 13. CDR1 is MGHRA and CDR2 is YSYEKL in the germline V gene. This CDR3 comprises 19 residues. CDR3 nucleotide sequence: TGCGCCAGCAGCCAAGATGGGATTGGAGCGGGGTGGGGCACAGATACGCAGTATTTT. It codes for CASSQDGIGAGWGTDTQYF.

The chain carries TRBV6-5 and TRBJ2-7, with 10 bases that match TRBD1. This CDR3 contains 13 residues. Germline CDR1 MNHEY, CDR2 SVGAGI. V was clipped by 10 bases and J by 4 bases; unmatched bases: 7. Written as DNA, the CDR3 is TGTGCCACCTCCGGGACAGGGGTATACGAGCAGTACTTC. Protein: CATSGTGVYEQYF.

This clone was detected a few times. The chain joins TRBV7-3 to TRBJ1-1; a possible D gene is TRBD1 (6 bases). CDR1 is SGHTA, CDR2 FQGTGA, per germline. The CDR3 contains 14 residues. The V gene lost 5 bases and the J gene lost 2 bases, with 12 bases spanning the gap. The chain's CDR3 is CASSLQGPNTEAFF. The CDR3 bases are TGTGCCAGCAGCCTACAGGGACCAAACACTGAAGCTTTCTTT. The whole variable domain, filled in from reference TRBV7-3 and TRBJ1-1, reads GAGVSQTPSNKVTEKGKYVELRCDPISGHTALYWYRQSLGQGPEFLIYFQGTGAADDSGLPNDRFFAVRPEGSVSTLKIQRTERGDSAVYLCASSLQGPNTEAFFGQGTRLTVV.

The chain links TRBV27 to TRBJ2-5, with 15 nucleotides matching TRBD2. After removal of 3 bases from V and 5 bases from J, the junction contained 7 bases not matched to a gene. Germline V gene lookup returns CDR1 MNHEY and CDR2 SMNVEV (reference sequence). The CDR3 length is 17 residues. Here the CDR3 DNA reads TGTGCCAGCAGTTTCCACGGACTAGCGGGGGGGCGGGAGACCCAGTACTTC. It codes for CASSFHGLAGGRETQYF.

J is TRBJ1-2 and V is TRBV30; D gene ambiguous. V was clipped by 0 bases and J by 8 bases, with 19 bases between them. Germline CDR1 and CDR2: GTSNPN and SVGIG (reference sequence). The CDR3 contains 15 residues. CDR3 in amino acids: CAWSVLGRVTRGYTF. The CDR3 coding sequence is TGTGCCTGGAGTGTACTGGGGAGGGTCACAAGGGGCTACACCTTC.

This sequence joins TRBV9 and TRBJ1-1; perhaps TRBD1 as D (5 bases). Trimming removed 3 bases at V and 0 bases at J, with 15 bases between. The CDR3 consists of 16 residues. Germline V lookup: CDR1 SGDLS, CDR2 YYNGEE. As DNA, the CDR3 is TGTGCCAGCAGCGCCCACCGACAGAACATGAACACTGAAGCTTTCTTT. Protein product: CASSAHRQNMNTEAFF.

The gene calls are TRBV27 and TRBJ1-6, with a possible D match to TRBD1 (5 bases). Trimming shortened V by 2 bases and J by 7 bases, and 15 bases separated the two germline ends. Looked up from germline, CDR1 is MNHEY and CDR2 is SMNVEV (reference sequence). The CDR3 loop spans 16 amino acids. The CDR3 region is CASSLEGPGLNSPLHF. The CDR3 DNA follows: TGTGCCAGCAGTTTAGAGGGACCGGGACTAAATTCACCCCTCCACTTT.

Concerning this clone: Different DNA sequences within this sample yield the same CDR3. This chain uses TRBV9 with TRBJ2-7; D is unclear. The CDR3 has 12 amino acids. V was cut by 3 bases and J by 4 bases, with 8 bases left in between. Germline V CDR1 and CDR2: SGDLS, YYNGEE. In nucleotides, the CDR3 is TGTGCCAGCAGCGGTAACGGGTACGAGCAGTACTTC. Its translation is CASSGNGYEQYF.

The chain links TRBV19 to TRBJ1-3; perhaps TRBD1 as D (5 bases). V gave up 4 bases and J gave up 4 bases, with 11 bases separating them. The CDR3 is 14 residues long. Germline loops: CDR1 LNHDA, CDR2 SQIVND (reference sequence). The CDR3 spells CASSRTNRGNTIYF. The CDR3 nucleotides read TGTGCCAGTAGTAGGACGAACAGGGGAAACACCATATATTTT.

The V and J genes are TRBV6-4 and TRBJ2-3, with a weak D call TRBD2 (5 bases). V was cut by 4 bases and J by 5 bases, with 10 bases left in between. The CDR3 runs to 13 residues. CDR1 and CDR2 (germline): MRHNA, SNTAGT. CDR3 coding DNA: TGTGCCAGCAGTGCCGGGGTGGAAGATACGCAGTATTTT. Amino acids: CASSAGVEDTQYF.

V gene TRBV6-5 combines with J gene TRBJ1-1; TRBD1 matches 7 bases. Germline V lookup: CDR1 MNHEY, CDR2 SVGAGI. The CDR3 is made up of 14 amino acids. The junction had 10 bases not matched to a gene; V was cut back by 6 bases and J by 6 bases. CDR3 coding DNA: TGTGCCAGCAGCCGACAGGGCGGCGCCCCTGAAGCTTTCTTT. Amino acids: CASSRQGGAPEAFF.

The CDR3 DNA is TGTGCCAGCAGTGACTCCTTAAAGACGGGGGATACGCAGTATTTT. As protein: CASSDSLKTGDTQYF. This sequence joins TRBV6-4 and TRBJ2-3; perhaps TRBD2 as D (5 bases). Germline V gene data show CDR1 as MRHNA and CDR2 as SNTAGT. V shed 0 bases and J shed 6 bases, with 13 bases lying between them. The CDR3 has 15 amino acids.

This rearrangement joins TRBV11-2 to TRBJ1-2; the D gene is possibly TRBD1 (5 bases). Per germline, CDR1 SGHAT and CDR2 FQNNGV. V lost 6 bases and J 3 bases, leaving 20 bases between the germline ends. The CDR3 sequence is 16 residues long. CDR3 DNA: TGTGCCAGCAGTTACCCCTGGCGGGGGATGGACTATGGCTACACCTTC. Translating it yields CASSYPWRGMDYGYTF.

Note on this clone: The sample contains more than one DNA sequence encoding this CDR3. DNA for the CDR3: TGCGCCAGCAGTCTACAGGTAGATCAGCCCCAGCATTTT. Protein product: CASSLQVDQPQHF. The J gene is TRBJ1-5, the V gene TRBV5-1, with D maybe TRBD1 (5 bases). V lost 5 bases, J lost 5 bases, and 11 bases lay in between. Germline values: CDR1 SGHRS, CDR2 YFSETQ. This CDR3 has 13 amino acids.

The chain has TRBV18 and TRBJ1-2; the D gene is possibly TRBD1 (5 bases). The CDR3 has 12 residues. Germline CDR1 reads KGHSH; CDR2 reads LQKENI. V lost 3 bases, J lost 13 bases, and 15 bases lay in between. This CDR3 is CASSPIDSASTF. Written as DNA, the CDR3 is TGTGCCAGCTCACCTATCGACAGCGCTAGCACCTTC. The variable domain in full, completed from reference TRBV18 and TRBJ1-2, reads NAGVMQNPRHLVRRRGQEARLRCSPMKGHSHVYWYRQLPEEGLKFMVYLQKENIIDESGMPKERFSAEFPKEGPSILRIQQVVRGDSAAYFCASSPIDSASTFGSGTRLTVV.

The chain links TRBV6-5 to TRBJ1-2, with D possibly matching TRBD1 (6 bases). CDR3 length: 15 residues. CDR1 is MNHEY and CDR2 is SVGAGI in the germline V gene. V lost 4 bases to trimming and J lost 1 base, with 13 bases between them. The CDR3 sequence: CASSFSRGLNYGYTF. The CDR3 nucleotides are TGTGCCAGCAGTTTCTCCAGGGGTCTTAACTATGGCTACACCTTC.

The chain combines TRBV4-3 with TRBJ1-2, with D tentatively TRBD1 (6 bases). The V and J ends lost 0 bases and 4 bases respectively, with 18 bases between them. The CDR3 length is 17 residues. Germline V gene lookup returns CDR1 LGHNA and CDR2 YSLEER. CDR3 residues: CASSQDDLAQGSYGYTF. The CDR3 bases are TGCGCCAGCAGCCAAGATGACCTAGCCCAGGGGAGCTATGGCTACACCTTC.

The rearrangement links TRBV3-1 (or the pseudogene TRBV3-2) to TRBJ2-7; 10 bases are a match to TRBD2. The CDR3 runs to 16 residues. The germline V gene encodes CDR1 LGHDT and CDR2 YNNKEL (reference sequence). V was clipped by 3 bases and J by 4 bases; unmatched bases: 9. The CDR3 is CASSHGLAGEPYEQYF. Here the CDR3 DNA reads TGTGCCAGCAGCCACGGCCTAGCGGGGGAGCCATACGAGCAGTACTTC.